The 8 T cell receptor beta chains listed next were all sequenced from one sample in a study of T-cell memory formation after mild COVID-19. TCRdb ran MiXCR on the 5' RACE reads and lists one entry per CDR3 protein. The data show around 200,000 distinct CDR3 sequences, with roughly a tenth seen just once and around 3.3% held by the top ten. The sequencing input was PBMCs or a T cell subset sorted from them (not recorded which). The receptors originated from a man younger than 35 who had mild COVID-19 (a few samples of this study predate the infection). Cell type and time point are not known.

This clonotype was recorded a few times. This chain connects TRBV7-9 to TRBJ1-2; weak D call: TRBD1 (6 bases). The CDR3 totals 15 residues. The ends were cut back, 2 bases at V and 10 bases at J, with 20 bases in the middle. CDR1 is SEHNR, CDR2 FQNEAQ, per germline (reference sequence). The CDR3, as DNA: TGTGCCAGCAGCTTATTTCCGGACAGATCTAACTACTACACCTTC. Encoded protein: CASSLFPDRSNYYTF.

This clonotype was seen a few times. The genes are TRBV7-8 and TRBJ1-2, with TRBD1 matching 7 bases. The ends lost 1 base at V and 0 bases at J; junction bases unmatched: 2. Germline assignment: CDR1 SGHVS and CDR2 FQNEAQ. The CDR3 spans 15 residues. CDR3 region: CASSLGDRANYGYTF. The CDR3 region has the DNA TGTGCCAGCAGCTTAGGAGACAGGGCTAACTATGGCTACACCTTC.

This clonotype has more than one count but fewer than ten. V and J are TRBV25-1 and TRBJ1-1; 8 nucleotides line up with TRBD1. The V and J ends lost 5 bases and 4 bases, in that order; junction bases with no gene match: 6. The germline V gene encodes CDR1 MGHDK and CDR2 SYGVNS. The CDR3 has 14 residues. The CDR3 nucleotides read TGTGCCAGCAGTTTCCAGGGGGCGGGCACTGAAGCTTTCTTT. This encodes CASSFQGAGTEAFF.

DNA of the CDR3: TGTGCCAGCTCACCCACTACAGGGGACGGGGAGCTGTTTTTT. This codes for CASSPTTGDGELFF. The chain has TRBV18 and TRBJ2-2; 7 positions match TRBD1. J gave up 7 bases and V 3 bases, and 5 bases lay outside the gene matches. Germline CDR1 reads KGHSH; CDR2 reads LQKENI. The CDR3 consists of 14 residues.

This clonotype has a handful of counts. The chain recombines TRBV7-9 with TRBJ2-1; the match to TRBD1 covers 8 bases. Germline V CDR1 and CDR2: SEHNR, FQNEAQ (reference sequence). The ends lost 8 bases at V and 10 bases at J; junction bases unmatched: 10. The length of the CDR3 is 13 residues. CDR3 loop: CASGRTGLPEQFF. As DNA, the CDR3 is TGTGCCAGCGGGCGGACAGGGCTCCCCGAGCAGTTCTTC.

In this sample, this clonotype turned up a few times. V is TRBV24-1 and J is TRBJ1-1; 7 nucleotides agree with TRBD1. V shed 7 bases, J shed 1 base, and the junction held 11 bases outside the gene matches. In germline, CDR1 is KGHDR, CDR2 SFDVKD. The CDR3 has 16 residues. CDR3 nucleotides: TGTGCCACCAGCCGACAGGGACAAGTGAGGAACACTGAAGCTTTCTTT. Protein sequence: CATSRQGQVRNTEAFF.

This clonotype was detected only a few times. CDR3 nucleotides: TGTGCCAGCAGCCCTCCAACGAGGGACACAGATACGCAGTATTTT. Protein sequence: CASSPPTRDTDTQYF. V usage is TRBV7-6 and J usage is TRBJ2-3, with D possibly matching TRBD2 (5 bases). CDR1 SGHVS and CDR2 FNYEAQ come from the germline V gene. The CDR3 is 15 residues long. V lost 5 bases and J lost 2, with 14 bases in between.

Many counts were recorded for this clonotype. The CDR3 DNA sequence: TGTGCCAGCAGCCCCGAGGTAGCCAAAAACATTCAGTACTTC. Its protein product is CASSPEVAKNIQYF. The V and J genes are TRBV7-2 and TRBJ2-4; D remains ambiguous. The CDR3 spans 14 residues. V was cut by 5 bases and J by 0 bases, with 8 bases left in between. Germline V gene sequence: CDR1 SGHTA, CDR2 FQGNSA.